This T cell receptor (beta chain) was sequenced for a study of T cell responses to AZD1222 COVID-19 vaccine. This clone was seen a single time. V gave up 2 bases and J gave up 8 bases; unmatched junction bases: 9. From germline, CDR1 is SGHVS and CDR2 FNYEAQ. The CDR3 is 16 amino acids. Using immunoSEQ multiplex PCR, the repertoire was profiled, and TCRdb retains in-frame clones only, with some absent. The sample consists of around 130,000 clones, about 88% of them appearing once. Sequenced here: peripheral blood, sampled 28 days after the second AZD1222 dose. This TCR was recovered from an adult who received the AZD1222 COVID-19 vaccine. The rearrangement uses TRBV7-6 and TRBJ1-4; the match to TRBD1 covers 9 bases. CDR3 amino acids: CASSLNPQGAEEKLFF. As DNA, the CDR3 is TGTGCCAGCAGCTTAAACCCACAGGGGGCGGAGGAAAAACTGTTTTTT. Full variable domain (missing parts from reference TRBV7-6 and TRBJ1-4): GAGVSQSPRYKVTKRGQDVALRCDPISGHVSLYWYRQALGQGPEFLTYFNYEAQQDKSGLPNDRFSAERPEGSISTLTIQRTEQRDSAMYRCASSLNPQGAEEKLFFGSGTQLSVL.